These 21 T cell receptor delta chains share one sample of origin, sequenced in a study of Vδ1+ human thymocytes. Whole-study results and caveats: Thymic TRG and TRD repertoires appeared highly polyclonal.

These receptors are not linked to any known antigen. RNA was extracted from the cells and then reverse transcribed. Multiplex PCR used pooled V-gene forward primers and a constant-region reverse primer to amplify CDR3s. TCRdb reanalysed the multiplex PCR reads via CATT. The sample carries approximately 25,000 delta-chain clones, about 29% recorded once. Sequenced sample: Vdelta1+ gamma-delta thymocytes from the thymus. Indicated subset: FACS-sorted CD3+ TCRalphabeta- TCRVdelta1+ TCRVdelta2- thymocytes. The receptors come from a boy in the first two years of life who had congenital heart surgery.

This chain links TRDV1 with TRDJ1; the match to TRDD3 covers 12 bases. V was clipped by 6 bases and J by 0 bases; unmatched bases: 11. Germline V lookup: CDR1 TSWWSYY, CDR2 QGS. CDR3 size: 18 residues. The CDR3: CALGPLYWGIPDTDKLIF. As DNA, the CDR3 is TGTGCTCTTGGACCCTTGTACTGGGGGATACCCGACACCGATAAACTCATCTTT.

The sample holds a few counts of this clone. This rearrangement joins TRDV1 to TRDJ1; possible D gene TRDD2, 5 bases. This CDR3 contains 18 residues. V lost 0 bases, J lost 0 bases, and 17 bases lay in between. From germline, CDR1 is TSWWSYY and CDR2 QGS. CDR3 sequence (DNA): TGTGCTCTTGGGGAACTAGTCGCCCTACGGGCGTACACCGATAAACTCATCTTT. It translates to CALGELVALRAYTDKLIF.

This clone appeared a few times. The rearrangement uses TRDV1 and TRDJ1; D may be TRDD3 (5 bases). The germline V gene has CDR1 TSWWSYY and CDR2 QGS. V lost 9 bases to trimming and J lost 2 bases, with 25 bases between them. The length of the CDR3 is 17 residues. This CDR3 is CALTLKGVTPGTDKLIF. The CDR3 coding sequence is TGTGCTCTCACACTAAAGGGGGTAACCCCGGGGACCGATAAACTCATCTTT.

Points on this clone: This may be a read error, as it is one base from a much larger clone. The chain links TRDV1 to TRDJ1; 10 nucleotides agree with TRDD3. This CDR3 spans 19 amino acids. CDR1 and CDR2 (germline): TSWWSYY, QGS. V lost 1 base, J lost 1 base, and 12 bases stayed unmatched. CDR3 DNA sequence: TGTGCTCTTGGGGAACGGCGCACTGGGGGATCGGGGGTCACCGATAAACTCATCTTT. Translated: CALGERRTGGSGVTDKLIF.

Turning to this clone: Other DNA sequences in this specimen translate into the identical CDR3. The chain carries TRDV1 and TRDJ1; the match to TRDD3 covers 11 bases. The CDR3 covers 16 residues. Germline V gene lookup returns CDR1 TSWWSYY and CDR2 QGS. With V trimmed by 1 base and J by 3 bases, 4 bases remained unmatched. This chain's CDR3 is CALGERTGGYSDKLIF. The CDR3 DNA is TGTGCTCTTGGGGAACGCACTGGGGGATATTCCGATAAACTCATCTTT.

This clone has just one count. Relative to the germline gene, one junction end is altered; a read error may explain this. The J gene is TRDJ1, the V gene TRDV1; no reliable D call. CDR3 length equals 18 residues. Germline V gene lookup returns CDR1 TSWWSYY and CDR2 QGS. The CDR3 protein is CALGELSSHLRYIDNLIF. The CDR3 DNA reads as TGTGCTCTTGGGGAACTCTCCTCACACTTACGGTACATCGATAACCTCATCTTT.

This clone came up a few times. This chain connects TRDV1 to TRDJ1, with 9 bases lining up with TRDD3. There are 22 residues in the CDR3. Losses at the gene ends were 5 bases for V and 2 bases for J; bases not matched to a gene: 27. Germline values: CDR1 TSWWSYY, CDR2 QGS. For the CDR3, the DNA is TGTGCTCTTGGGTGCCTTCAGCCAACTTCTGGGGATACGATTCTGACTACCGATAAACTCATCTTT. It specifies CALGCLQPTSGDTILTTDKLIF.

On this clone itself: This clone may be a read error of a much larger clone one base away. This rearrangement joins TRDV1 to TRDJ1; 7 bases align to TRDD3. The CDR3 runs 19 residues. Germline CDR1 and CDR2: TSWWSYY and QGS. With V trimmed by 0 bases and J by 0 bases, 13 bases remained unmatched. Here the CDR3 DNA reads TGTGCTCTTGGGGAACTTAGGGGAGGCTGGGGGGCCTACACCGATAAACTCATCTTT. Translated: CALGELRGGWGAYTDKLIF.

This clone has a handful of counts. The V and J genes are TRDV1 and TRDJ1; the match to TRDD3 covers 7 bases. Germline V gives CDR1 TSWWSYY, CDR2 QGS. CDR3 size: 22 residues. Trimming at V came to 2 bases and at J to 0 bases, leaving 24 bases not matched to a gene. This CDR3 is CALGEARLPERTGASHTDKLIF. In DNA, the CDR3 is TGTGCTCTTGGGGAAGCTAGGCTCCCTGAACGTACTGGGGCTTCCCACACCGATAAACTCATCTTT.

The rearrangement joins TRDV2 to TRDJ1; 8 bases are a match to TRDD3. The germline V gene has CDR1 GEAIGNYY and CDR2 EKD. The V gene end was trimmed by 9 bases and the J gene end by 0 bases; junction bases not matched to a gene: 11. This CDR3 region has 15 residues. The CDR3 region has the DNA TGTGCCAGCGGGGGGATAAGGGACTACACCGATAAACTCATCTTT. As protein: CASGGIRDYTDKLIF.

A few counts support this clone. The chain carries TRDV1 and TRDJ1; 8 bases are a match to TRDD3. Germline trimming cut 0 bases from V and 0 bases from J; bases unmatched to any gene: 18. Germline assignment: CDR1 TSWWSYY and CDR2 QGS. The CDR3 spans 21 residues. This CDR3 is CALGELPRPPYWGGYTDKLIF. Here the CDR3 DNA reads TGTGCTCTTGGGGAACTACCGCGTCCTCCGTACTGGGGGGGCTACACCGATAAACTCATCTTT.

This chain uses TRDV1 with TRDJ1, with a tentative D call TRDD3 (6 bases). Germline assignment: CDR1 TSWWSYY and CDR2 QGS. V was shortened by 0 bases and J by 0 bases, with 29 bases between the two germline ends. The CDR3 has 22 residues. As DNA, the CDR3 is TGTGCTCTTGGGGAACTAGGCTCTCGCCTACACCCACTGGGCCTGTACACCGATAAACTCATCTTT. Translated, it gives CALGELGSRLHPLGLYTDKLIF.

This clone has a handful of counts. The chain has TRDV1 and TRDJ1, with D maybe TRDD2 (5 bases). The length of the CDR3 is 15 residues. The germline CDR1 and CDR2 sequences are TSWWSYY and QGS. Trimming shortened V by 1 base and J by 10 bases, and 19 bases separated the two germline ends. The CDR3: CALGEPPLRPVGLIF. In DNA, the CDR3 is TGTGCTCTTGGGGAACCCCCCCTTCGCCCCGTCGGACTCATCTTT.

This chain uses TRDV1 with TRDJ1; 10 bases are a match to TRDD3. The J segment lost 7 bases and the V segment lost 5 bases, leaving 25 bases of the junction unmatched. Looked up from germline, CDR1 is TSWWSYY and CDR2 is QGS. The CDR3 has 20 amino acids. The CDR3, as DNA: TGTGCTCTTGGGCCACGCCATGTACTGGGGGATCCCCTCTCTCTCGCTAAACTCATCTTT. Its translation: CALGPRHVLGDPLSLAKLIF.

This chain links TRDV1 with TRDJ1; possible D gene TRDD2, 7 bases. CDR3 length: 19 amino acids. The germline V gene has CDR1 TSWWSYY and CDR2 QGS. Deletions cut 5 bases from V and 2 bases from J, with 27 bases between. CDR3 DNA: TGTGCTCTTGGGCCTTCCTCCGTCTGTAGTGGGGGGAAAACCGATAAACTCATCTTT. Protein sequence: CALGPSSVCSGGKTDKLIF.

The chain employs TRDV1 and TRDJ1; 7 bases are a match to TRDD3. Losses at the gene ends were 0 bases for V and 0 bases for J; bases not matched to a gene: 16. Germline assignment: CDR1 TSWWSYY and CDR2 QGS. CDR3 size: 20 residues. The CDR3 nucleotides are TGTGCTCTTGGGGAACTAGGCCCATTCCTGGGGGCCGTAAACACCGATAAACTCATCTTT. Its protein is CALGELGPFLGAVNTDKLIF.

Concerning this clone itself: This sample also contains other DNA sequences that code for the same CDR3. The gene calls are TRDV1 and TRDJ1; 12 bases are a match to TRDD3. V was pared by 3 bases and J by 1 base, with 12 bases of the junction left unmatched. This CDR3 region has 19 residues. Germline assignment: CDR1 TSWWSYY and CDR2 QGS. In DNA, the CDR3 is TGTGCTCTTGGGGAGCACTCCTTACGACTGGGGGATACCACCGATAAACTCATCTTT. Translated: CALGEHSLRLGDTTDKLIF.

To note about this clone: A much larger clone differs from this one at a single base, so this may be a read error. The identical CDR3 is also encoded by other nucleotide sequences in the sample. The chain combines TRDV1 with TRDJ1, with D possibly matching TRDD3 (6 bases). The CDR3 covers 16 residues. Looked up from germline, CDR1 is TSWWSYY and CDR2 is QGS. The CDR3 spells CALAPPRNWDGDKLIF. CDR3 DNA: TGTGCACTTGCACCCCCCAGAAACTGGGATGGCGATAAACTCATCTTT.

The rearrangement joins TRDV1 to TRDJ1; 9 nucleotides agree with TRDD3. This CDR3 has 15 amino acids. Unmatched junction bases numbered 5, after V lost 4 bases and J lost 2 bases. Germline assignment: CDR1 TSWWSYY and CDR2 QGS. The CDR3 spells CALGVRLGDTDKLIF. For the CDR3, the DNA is TGTGCTCTTGGGGTTAGGCTGGGGGATACCGATAAACTCATCTTT.

In its sample, this clone ranks as medium-sized (0.01 to 0.1%). This sample includes further DNA sequences coding for the same CDR3. This chain connects TRDV1 to TRDJ1; maybe TRDD2 (5 bases). This CDR3 is built from 18 residues. Germline lookup yields CDR1 TSWWSYY and CDR2 QGS. The ends were cut back, 3 bases at V and 4 bases at J, with 24 bases in the middle. CDR3 coding DNA: TGTGCTCTTGGGGACAACCTTCGCCTTGGGTTACGCTTCGATAAACTCATCTTT. Residues: CALGDNLRLGLRFDKLIF.

This chain uses TRDV1 with TRDJ1, with 8 bases aligning to TRDD3. V lost 4 bases, J lost 3 bases, and 28 bases stayed unmatched. The CDR3 length is 22 residues. Germline V gene sequence: CDR1 TSWWSYY, CDR2 QGS. The CDR3 DNA follows: TGTGCTCTTGGGGTTACCCCCTCCCTCCGAGGAGGGATACGCGTATCCGCCGATAAACTCATCTTT. This encodes CALGVTPSLRGGIRVSADKLIF.